What follows are 28 T cell receptor beta chains derived from one specimen sequenced in a study of chemoradiotherapy in HPV16-positive cancers. Method: immunoSEQ multiplex PCR; TCRdb's copy keeps in-frame clones and lacks some. The data contain under 50,000 clones, approximately 73% of them seen just once; the ten biggest clones take up more than 5%. This sample comprised blood, obtained from a patient who underwent chemoradiotherapy. The receptors derive from a human donor with HPV-associated anogenital cancer.

V usage is TRBV5-1 and J usage is TRBJ2-7; TRBD1 matches 7 bases. V lost 7 bases to trimming and J lost 2 bases; unmatched junction nucleotides: 12. Germline CDR1 is SGHRS and CDR2 is YFSETQ. The CDR3 runs to 15 residues. The CDR3 region is CASGIQTGRAYEQYF. CDR3 DNA: TGCGCCAGCGGGATCCAGACAGGGAGAGCCTACGAGCAGTACTTC.

V usage is TRBV30 and J usage is TRBJ2-7; 7 nucleotides align to TRBD1. V shed 1 base and J 2 bases; nucleotides not matched to a gene: 5. Germline V CDR1 and CDR2: GTSNPN, SVGIG (reference sequence). The CDR3 runs 14 residues. The CDR3 reads CAWSAPGTAYEQYF. CDR3 DNA sequence: TGTGCCTGGAGTGCCCCCGGGACAGCCTACGAGCAGTACTTC.

The chain couples TRBV4-3 to TRBJ2-2; D may match TRBD1 or TRBD2 (5 bases each). V was cut by 2 bases and J by 0 bases, with 13 bases left in between. The germline V gene encodes CDR1 LGHNA and CDR2 YSLEER. The CDR3 length is 17 residues. CDR3 region: CASSQSGLFANTGELFF. The CDR3 nucleotides are TGCGCCAGCAGCCAATCGGGGCTCTTCGCGAACACCGGGGAGCTGTTTTTT.

This chain uses TRBV10-1 with TRBJ2-1; TRBD1 agrees at 8 bases. The CDR3 is 14 residues long. Germline CDR1 and CDR2: WNHNN and SYGVQD (reference sequence). V shed 2 bases, J shed 12 bases, and the junction held 9 bases outside the gene matches. In DNA, the CDR3 is TGCGCCAGCAGTGAGGTCCGGACAGGGTTCGGGCAGTTCTTC. Amino acids: CASSEVRTGFGQFF.

The chain combines TRBV10-3 with TRBJ2-7, with D possibly being TRBD2 (5 bases). The length of the CDR3 is 13 residues. Between the trimmed V and J ends, which lost 8 bases and 3 bases, there was a span of 14 bases. Germline CDR1 ENHRY, CDR2 SYGVKD. The DNA for the CDR3 is TGTGCCATCGGCCGGGCCCGGGACTACGAGCAGTACTTC. It specifies CAIGRARDYEQYF.

This chain connects TRBV6-6 to TRBJ2-7; 8 bases align to TRBD2. Germline V lookup: CDR1 MNHNY, CDR2 SVGAGI (reference sequence). The CDR3 totals 15 residues. Germline trimming cut 6 bases from V and 7 bases from J; bases unmatched to any gene: 14. CDR3 protein: CASRNKRGLSGEQYF. The CDR3 DNA reads as TGTGCCAGCAGAAACAAGCGGGGGCTCTCGGGGGAGCAGTACTTC.

The rearrangement joins TRBV7-8 to TRBJ2-5, with D perhaps assigned TRBD1 or TRBD2 (6 bases each). V was trimmed by 8 bases and J by 4 bases, leaving 17 bases between them. The CDR3 sequence is 14 residues long. The germline gives CDR1 SGHVS, CDR2 FQNEAQ. The CDR3 DNA sequence: TGTGCCAGCGCCACGGCAAGGGGGGCAGAGACCCAGTACTTC. This gives the protein CASATARGAETQYF.

This clone is a singleton in its sample. The chain uses TRBV7-2 and TRBJ2-7, with 8 bases that match TRBD1. Germline CDR1 and CDR2: SGHTA and FQGNSA. J lost 4 bases, V lost 4 bases, and 6 bases had no gene match. The CDR3 runs 14 residues. CDR3 amino acids: CASSSPGGGYEQYF. CDR3 nucleotides: TGTGCCAGCAGCTCCCCAGGGGGCGGATACGAGCAGTACTTC.

The rearrangement uses TRBV10-3 and TRBJ1-2; no definite D call. Germline V gene data show CDR1 as ENHRY and CDR2 as SYGVKD. V was cut by 2 bases and J by 1 base, with 14 bases left in between. This CDR3 spans 16 amino acids. The CDR3: CAISEGPRSYNYGYTF. CDR3 nucleotides: TGTGCCATCAGTGAGGGACCCAGATCCTATAACTATGGCTACACCTTC.

This clone was counted a few times. The genes are TRBV18 and TRBJ1-1; D is undetermined. This CDR3 contains 12 residues. Germline-derived CDR1 and CDR2 are KGHSH and LQKENI. Trimming left V 4 bases short and J 9 bases short, with 12 bases between. CDR3 amino acids: CASSLRTTQAFF. The DNA for the CDR3 is TGTGCCAGCTCACTCAGGACTACTCAAGCTTTCTTT.

V and J are TRBV11-2 and TRBJ2-2; a weak D match, TRBD2 (6 bases). Germline CDR1 SGHAT, CDR2 FQNNGV. CDR3 size: 17 residues. Deletions cut 0 bases from V and 5 bases from J, with 16 bases between. CDR3 coding DNA: TGTGCCAGCAGCTTAGATCGGTGGGCGGGGAAGACCGGGGAGCTGTTTTTT. It specifies CASSLDRWAGKTGELFF. The full variable domain, with the rest looked up from reference TRBV11-2 and TRBJ2-2, is EAGVAQSPRYKIIEKRQSVAFWCNPISGHATLYWYQQILGQGPKLLIQFQNNGVVDDSQLPKDRFSAERLKGVDSTLKIQPAKLEDSAVYLCASSLDRWAGKTGELFFGEGSRLTVL.

The chain carries TRBV6-5 and TRBJ2-7; D is possibly TRBD1 (6 bases). This CDR3 spans 15 amino acids. In germline, CDR1 is MNHEY, CDR2 SVGAGI. Deletions cut 6 bases from V and 2 bases from J, with 17 bases between. The chain's CDR3 is CASRNTGKMPYEQYF. CDR3 DNA: TGTGCCAGCAGGAATACAGGGAAGATGCCCTACGAGCAGTACTTC.

This clone was seen only once. This chain connects TRBV29-1 to TRBJ1-4; 7 bases fit TRBD1. This CDR3 has 15 residues. V dropped 7 bases and J dropped 0; count of bases not matched to a gene: 8. The germline gives CDR1 SQVTM, CDR2 ANQGSEA. The CDR3 DNA is TGCAGCGAACCCGGGACAGTTGCAACTAATGAAAAACTGTTTTTT. This codes for CSEPGTVATNEKLFF. Together with reference TRBV29-1 and TRBJ1-4, the CDR3 gives the full variable domain: SAVISQKPSRDICQRGTSLTIQCQVDSQVTMMFWYRQQPGQSLTLIATANQGSEATYESGFVIDKFPISRPNLTFSTLTVSNMSPEDSSIYLCSEPGTVATNEKLFFGSGTQLSVL.

This chain connects TRBV13 to TRBJ1-1; TRBD1 aligns across 9 bases. CDR1 is PRHDT, CDR2 FYEKMQ, per germline (reference sequence). This CDR3 region has 15 residues. V dropped 3 bases and J dropped 4; count of bases not matched to a gene: 6. The CDR3: CASSLSGQGLTEAFF. For the CDR3, the DNA is TGTGCCAGCAGCTTGTCGGGACAGGGACTCACTGAAGCTTTCTTT. The whole variable domain, filled in from reference TRBV13 and TRBJ1-1, reads AAGVIQSPRHLIKEKRETATLKCYPIPRHDTVYWYQQGPGQDPQFLISFYEKMQSDKGSIPDRFSAQQFSDYHSELNMSSLELGDSALYFCASSLSGQGLTEAFFGQGTRLTVV.

This chain connects TRBV11-1 to TRBJ1-5; the D is unclear. Germline V gene lookup returns CDR1 SGHAT and CDR2 FQDESV (reference sequence). The CDR3 consists of 13 residues. Trimming removed 1 base from V and 3 bases from J, with 4 bases in between. The CDR3 loop is CASSLDANQPQHF. The CDR3 DNA reads TGTGCCAGCAGCTTAGACGCCAATCAGCCCCAGCATTTT. Together with reference TRBV11-1 and TRBJ1-5, the CDR3 gives the full variable domain: EAEVAQSPRYKITEKSQAVAFWCDPISGHATLYWYRQILGQGPELLVQFQDESVVDDSQLPKDRFSAERLKGVDSTLKIQPAELGDSAMYLCASSLDANQPQHFGDGTRLSIL.

The rearrangement joins TRBV7-9 to TRBJ2-5; 9 bases fit TRBD1. Looked up from germline, CDR1 is SEHNR and CDR2 is FQNEAQ (reference sequence). The CDR3 is made up of 15 amino acids. Trimming took 5 bases from V and 5 from J; bases not matched to a gene: 9. The CDR3 nucleotides are TGTGCCAGCAGCCCCACTACAGGGGGCCGGGAGACCCAGTACTTC. Amino acids: CASSPTTGGRETQYF.

The chain joins TRBV7-3 to TRBJ2-5; D assignment may be TRBD1 or TRBD2 (6 bases each). The CDR3 runs 13 residues. Between the trimmed V and J ends, which lost 5 bases and 5 bases, there was a span of 12 bases. Germline V gene sequence: CDR1 SGHTA, CDR2 FQGTGA. The CDR3 loop is CASSRGDTETQYF. The CDR3 DNA reads as TGTGCCAGCAGCCGCGGGGACACGGAGACCCAGTACTTC.

This chain uses TRBV19 with TRBJ1-5; possible D gene TRBD1, 6 bases. CDR3 length: 15 amino acids. Per the germline V gene, CDR1 is LNHDA and CDR2 is SQIVND (reference sequence). Between the trimmed V and J ends, which lost 7 bases and 0 bases, there was a span of 13 bases. The CDR3 region is CASTRTADSNQPQHF. In DNA, the CDR3 is TGTGCCAGTACCAGGACAGCAGATAGCAATCAGCCCCAGCATTTT.

The chain employs TRBV6-1 and TRBJ2-1, with 11 bases lining up with TRBD2. From germline, CDR1 is MNHNS and CDR2 SASEGT. The V gene end was trimmed by 7 bases and the J gene end by 4 bases; junction bases not matched to a gene: 6. This CDR3 is built from 15 residues. CDR3 coding DNA: TGTGCCAGCACCCTGACTAGCGGGGATTACAATGAGCAGTTCTTC. As protein: CASTLTSGDYNEQFF.

V usage is TRBV14 and J usage is TRBJ2-1; TRBD2 matches 13 bases. The ends lost 4 bases at V and 6 bases at J; junction bases unmatched: 3. CDR3 length: 15 amino acids. Germline CDR1 and CDR2: SGHDN and FVKESK. The CDR3 DNA reads as TGTGCCAGCAGCCCCACTAGCGGGGGGGCCAATGAGCAGTTCTTC. It is translated as CASSPTSGGANEQFF. Full variable domain (missing parts from reference TRBV14 and TRBJ2-1): EAGVTQFPSHSVIEKGQTVTLRCDPISGHDNLYWYRRVMGKEIKFLLHFVKESKQDESGMPNNRFLAERTGGTYSTLKVQPAELEDSGVYFCASSPTSGGANEQFFGPGTRLTVL.

V is TRBV5-1 and J is TRBJ2-7; 7 nucleotides match TRBD1. J gave up 8 bases and V 0 bases, and 2 bases lay outside the gene matches. Germline CDR1 SGHRS, CDR2 YFSETQ. The CDR3 sequence is 12 residues long. The CDR3 nucleotides read TGCGCCAGCAGCTTGGAGGGGGCGCAGCAGTACTTC. Translated: CASSLEGAQQYF.

The V call is TRBV13, the J call TRBJ2-1; 11 bases are shared with TRBD1. V trimming: 1 base; J trimming: 4 bases; junction bases outside the gene matches: 3. This CDR3 is built from 16 residues. CDR1 and CDR2 from the germline V gene are PRHDT and FYEKMQ (reference sequence). The chain's CDR3 is CASSLVGTGGYNEQFF. CDR3 nucleotide sequence: TGTGCCAGCAGCTTAGTCGGGACAGGGGGTTACAATGAGCAGTTCTTC.

Concerning this clone: Other DNA sequences in the sample encode the same CDR3. The gene calls are TRBV5-1 and TRBJ1-2; 8 bases align to TRBD1. With V trimmed by 0 bases and J by 8 bases, 6 bases remained unmatched. Looked up from germline, CDR1 is SGHRS and CDR2 is YFSETQ. This CDR3 spans 14 amino acids. CDR3 DNA sequence: TGCGCCAGCAGCTTGGCCGGGACAGGTGGGGGCTACACCTTC. Translated, it gives CASSLAGTGGGYTF.

The chain uses TRBV10-1 and TRBJ2-3, with D hard to call. CDR3 size: 15 residues. CDR1 is WNHNN, CDR2 SYGVQD, per germline (reference sequence). The V end lost 4 bases, the J end lost 6 bases, and 17 bases lay between the germline ends. The CDR3 DNA is TGCGCCAGCAGTGCCTCCCCCTGGGTGACGGATACGCAGTATTTT. This codes for CASSASPWVTDTQYF.

The genes are TRBV10-1 and TRBJ1-1; D ambiguous. The V gene's germline CDR1 is WNHNN and CDR2 SYGVQD (reference sequence). This CDR3 is 12 amino acids long. V gave up 3 bases and J gave up 0 bases, with 2 bases separating them. CDR3 in amino acids: CASSDLNTEAFF. The CDR3 nucleotides are TGCGCCAGCAGTGACCTGAACACTGAAGCTTTCTTT.

V usage is TRBV5-8 and J usage is TRBJ1-6; D remains ambiguous. The ends were cut back, 0 bases at V and 14 bases at J, with 12 bases in the middle. The germline V gene encodes CDR1 SGHTS and CDR2 YDEGEE. This CDR3 contains 13 residues. The CDR3 nucleotides are TGTGCCAGCAGCTTGGAGAGGGCGTCAGCCCTCCACTTT. Encoded protein: CASSLERASALHF.

The chain employs TRBV7-8 and TRBJ1-2; D uncertain. The CDR3 is 12 residues long. V lost 2 bases and J lost 6, with 7 bases in between. The germline V gene encodes CDR1 SGHVS and CDR2 FQNEAQ. The CDR3 region is CASSLNTDGYTF. The CDR3, as DNA: TGTGCCAGCAGCTTAAACACAGATGGCTACACCTTC.

The chain has TRBV7-2 and TRBJ1-5; the D is unclear. The CDR3 spans 12 residues. The V end was cut by 2 bases, the J end by 3 bases, with 2 bases between. The V gene's germline CDR1 is SGHTA and CDR2 FQGNSA. Here the CDR3 DNA reads TGTGCCAGCAGCTTAAACAATCAGCCCCAGCATTTT. It codes for CASSLNNQPQHF.